The 24 T cell receptor beta chains given below trace back to one sample, sequenced in a study of blood T cell repertoires in COVID-19. TCRdb's table, derived via immunoSEQ multiplex PCR, lists solely in-frame clones and lacks some. The repertoire includes some 200,000 clones, around 80% of them detected once, and under 15% sits in the top ten. Sequenced input: peripheral blood. These receptors were obtained from a man aged 25 to 45 with active or convalescent COVID-19.

V and J are TRBV7-2 and TRBJ1-6, with 7 nucleotides matching TRBD1. This CDR3 contains 15 residues. J gave up 7 bases and V 1 base, and 4 bases lay outside the gene matches. The germline V gene encodes CDR1 SGHTA and CDR2 FQGNSA. The DNA for the CDR3 is TGTGCCAGCAGCTTAGTAGGGGACAGAAATTCACCCCTCCACTTT. Protein sequence: CASSLVGDRNSPLHF.

The chain carries TRBV2 and TRBJ1-1; perhaps TRBD1 as D (5 bases). Germline V gene data show CDR1 as SNHLY and CDR2 as FYNNEI. This CDR3 has 13 amino acids. Trimming removed 6 bases from V and 2 bases from J, with 10 bases in between. The CDR3 sequence: CASRGRINTEAFF. In DNA form, the CDR3 reads TGTGCCAGCAGGGGGCGGATAAACACTGAAGCTTTCTTT.

V gene TRBV6-4 combines with J gene TRBJ2-7; 7 bases match TRBD2. V was clipped by 3 bases and J by 0 bases; unmatched bases: 5. Germline V lookup: CDR1 MRHNA, CDR2 SNTAGT. This CDR3 contains 15 residues. In nucleotides, the CDR3 is TGTGCCAGCAGTGAGCCAGCGGGGAGCTCCTACGAGCAGTACGTC. Translating gives CASSEPAGSSYEQYV.

The rearrangement links TRBV4-1 to TRBJ1-6; TRBD1 is a possible D gene (5 bases). The CDR3 has 14 residues. Trimming removed 7 bases from V and 4 bases from J, with 11 bases in between. Germline V gives CDR1 MGHRA, CDR2 YSYEKL. This CDR3 is CASMGPEYNSPLHF. CDR3 nucleotide sequence: TGCGCCAGCATGGGGCCCGAGTATAATTCACCCCTCCACTTT.

The chain employs TRBV7-9 and TRBJ2-3; perhaps TRBD2 as D (6 bases). The CDR3 consists of 16 residues. V lost 0 bases and J lost 6, with 16 bases in between. Germline lookup yields CDR1 SEHNR and CDR2 FQNEAQ (reference sequence). This CDR3 is CASSLAPGLRADTQYF. The CDR3 nucleotides are TGTGCCAGCAGCTTAGCCCCGGGACTCAGGGCCGATACGCAGTATTTT.

The chain carries TRBV5-1 and TRBJ2-3; a possible D gene is TRBD2 (5 bases). Germline V gene data show CDR1 as SGHRS and CDR2 as YFSETQ. The CDR3 has 12 residues. Between the trimmed V and J ends, which lost 5 bases and 5 bases, there was a span of 9 bases. The CDR3 region has the DNA TGCGCCAGCAGACTAGATTTAGATACGCAGTATTTT. It translates to CASRLDLDTQYF.

The genes are TRBV4-1 and TRBJ1-2, with D maybe TRBD1 (6 bases). The ends were cut back, 0 bases at V and 7 bases at J, with 12 bases in the middle. Germline CDR1 MGHRA, CDR2 YSYEKL. The CDR3 is made up of 14 amino acids. CDR3 sequence (DNA): TGCGCCAGCAGCCAAGACGAACAGGGCTCTGGCTACACCTTC. The encoded protein is CASSQDEQGSGYTF.

This rearrangement joins TRBV7-8 to TRBJ2-1; 10 bases are a match to TRBD2. The CDR3 is 17 residues long. Germline loops: CDR1 SGHVS, CDR2 FQNEAQ. V trimming: 1 base; J trimming: 3 bases; junction bases outside the gene matches: 6. CDR3 sequence: CASSLGLAGVDYNEQFF. The CDR3 coding sequence is TGTGCCAGCAGCTTAGGCCTAGCGGGAGTAGACTACAATGAGCAGTTCTTC. The full variable domain, in which reference TRBV7-8 and TRBJ2-1 provide the parts outside the CDR3, is GAGVSQSPRYKVAKRGQDVALRCDPISGHVSLFWYQQALGQGPEFLTYFQNEAQLDKSGLPSDRFFAERPEGSVSTLKIQRTQQEDSAVYLCASSLGLAGVDYNEQFFGPGTRLTVL.

The rearrangement uses TRBV19 and TRBJ1-2; D remains unclear. V was pared by 5 bases and J by 5 bases, with 12 bases between. The CDR3 totals 13 residues. CDR1 is LNHDA, CDR2 SQIVND, per germline (reference sequence). The CDR3 coding sequence is TGTGCCAGTAGTGCCCTAGGTTCTTATGGCTACACCTTC. It is translated as CASSALGSYGYTF.

V is TRBV5-4 and J is TRBJ1-2, with no clear D. The V gene's germline CDR1 is SGHNT and CDR2 YYREEE (reference sequence). V gave up 0 bases and J gave up 0 bases, with 6 bases separating them. The CDR3 runs to 14 residues. CDR3 DNA: TGTGCCAGCAGCTTGGTGGGAGCTAACTATGGCTACACCTTC. This encodes CASSLVGANYGYTF. Filled out from reference TRBV5-4 and TRBJ1-2, the complete variable domain reads ETGVTQSPTHLIKTRGQQVTLRCSSQSGHNTVSWYQQALGQGPQFIFQYYREEENGRGNFPPRFSGLQFPNYSSELNVNALELDDSALYLCASSLVGANYGYTFGSGTRLTVV.

This clone was picked up one time. The rearrangement uses TRBV3-1 (or the pseudogene TRBV3-2) and TRBJ1-2; TRBD1 aligns across 7 bases. The ends lost 3 bases at V and 3 bases at J; junction bases unmatched: 7. The CDR3 is 15 amino acids. Germline V gene sequence: CDR1 LGHDT, CDR2 YNNKEL (reference sequence). The CDR3 loop reads CASSQTGTRDYGYTF. The CDR3 DNA is TGTGCCAGCAGCCAGACAGGGACTCGTGACTATGGCTACACCTTC.

This chain links TRBV28 with TRBJ1-5, with a tentative D call TRBD1 (5 bases). The CDR3 covers 15 residues. The V end lost 8 bases, the J end lost 3 bases, and 17 bases lay between the germline ends. Germline CDR1 MDHEN, CDR2 SYDVKM. As DNA, the CDR3 is TGTGCCAGCCGACCTGGGGGGACTAACAATCAGCCCCAGCATTTT. This translates into CASRPGGTNNQPQHF.

The rearrangement joins TRBV3-1 (or the pseudogene TRBV3-2) to TRBJ1-2; TRBD1 matches 7 bases. This CDR3 is 14 amino acids long. The V gene's germline CDR1 is LGHDT and CDR2 YNNKEL (reference sequence). V lost 4 bases and J lost 5; bases outside the gene matches: 7. The CDR3 sequence is CASSRIQGLYGYTF. The CDR3 nucleotides read TGTGCCAGCAGCCGTATACAGGGGTTATATGGCTACACCTTC.

This clone was detected only once. This chain links TRBV28 with TRBJ1-2; a possible D gene is TRBD1 (5 bases). Germline V gene data show CDR1 as MDHEN and CDR2 as SYDVKM. The germline V and J ends were trimmed by 4 bases and 0 bases, with 15 bases remaining between them. This CDR3 has 16 amino acids. CDR3 in DNA: TGTGCCAGCAGTTCCGGACAACACTCAGCTAACTATGGCTACACCTTC. Amino acids: CASSSGQHSANYGYTF.

The rearrangement uses TRBV7-2 and TRBJ2-7, with a tentative D call TRBD1 (6 bases). This CDR3 is built from 13 residues. The V and J ends lost 5 bases and 4 bases respectively, with 12 bases between them. Per germline, CDR1 SGHTA and CDR2 FQGNSA. The CDR3 loop reads CASSDRTVYEQYF. CDR3 bases: TGTGCCAGCAGCGATCGGACAGTTTACGAGCAGTACTTC.

This clone occurred once. This chain links TRBV7-9 with TRBJ2-1; 11 nucleotides line up with TRBD2. CDR3 length: 15 residues. J lost 2 bases, V lost 3 bases, and 0 bases had no gene match. The germline gives CDR1 SEHNR, CDR2 FQNEAQ (reference sequence). The CDR3 loop is CASSFSGGAYNEQFF. The CDR3 DNA reads as TGTGCCAGCAGCTTTAGCGGGGGGGCCTACAATGAGCAGTTCTTC.

This chain joins TRBV27 and TRBJ2-5, with D perhaps matching TRBD2 (6 bases). Between the trimmed V and J ends, which lost 3 bases and 6 bases, there was a span of 14 bases. From germline, CDR1 is MNHEY and CDR2 SMNVEV (reference sequence). The CDR3 sequence is 14 residues long. The DNA for the CDR3 is TGTGCCAGCAGTTTGGGACTGTCTGGGCAGACCCAGTACTTC. Protein sequence: CASSLGLSGQTQYF.

This chain connects TRBV24-1 to TRBJ2-2; D is undetermined. V was clipped by 3 bases and J by 5 bases, with 15 bases between them. This CDR3 is built from 16 residues. From germline, CDR1 is KGHDR and CDR2 SFDVKD. DNA of the CDR3: TGTGCCACCAGTGATCTAAGAGCCCACGAAACCGGGGAGCTGTTTTTT. Protein: CATSDLRAHETGELFF.

The chain recombines TRBV5-4 with TRBJ2-3; unclear D gene. The CDR3 extends over 15 amino acids. Germline V gives CDR1 SGHNT, CDR2 YYREEE (reference sequence). Trimming took 1 base from V and 1 from J, leaving 10 bases between them. The CDR3 DNA follows: TGTGCCAGCAGCTTGAACTTGGCGGGCACAGATACGCAGTATTTT. Amino acids: CASSLNLAGTDTQYF.

The rearrangement joins TRBV19 to TRBJ2-1; 10 bases are shared with TRBD2. Per germline, CDR1 LNHDA and CDR2 SQIVND (reference sequence). V was clipped by 0 bases and J by 6 bases; unmatched bases: 11. The CDR3 contains 18 residues. The CDR3 loop is CASSIDLGSGGAINEQFF. CDR3 bases: TGTGCCAGTAGTATAGATCTCGGCAGCGGGGGGGCAATCAATGAGCAGTTCTTC.

The rearrangement uses TRBV6-2 or TRBV6-3 and TRBJ2-7, with a tentative D call TRBD1 (5 bases). Germline lookup yields CDR1 MNHEY and CDR2 SVGEGT. The CDR3 extends over 11 amino acids. The V and J ends lost 5 bases and 3 bases respectively, with 5 bases between them. The CDR3 nucleotides read TGTGCCAGCAGTGACAGCTACGAGCAGTACTTC. As protein: CASSDSYEQYF.

On this clone itself: The junction differs from germline at one of its ends, possibly a read error. The chain combines TRBV7-7 with TRBJ2-2; 8 nucleotides match TRBD1. Germline V gene lookup returns CDR1 SSHAT and CDR2 FNYEAQ (reference sequence). This CDR3 is 15 amino acids long. CDR3 DNA: TGTGCTAGCAGCCAAGGGACAGGACACACCGGGGAGCTGTTTTTT. Translated: CASSQGTGHTGELFF. Complete variable domain (other parts from reference TRBV7-7 and TRBJ2-2): GAGVSQSPRYKVTKRGQDVTLRCDPISSHATLYWYQQALGQGPEFLTYFNYEAQPDKSGLPSDRFSAERPEGSISTLTIQRTEQRDSAMYRCASSQGTGHTGELFFGEGSRLTVL.

V gene TRBV7-9 combines with J gene TRBJ2-7; D perhaps matches TRBD2 (6 bases). V lost 6 bases, J lost 3 bases, and 15 bases lay in between. The CDR3 extends over 14 amino acids. CDR1 and CDR2 from the germline V gene are SEHNR and FQNEAQ (reference sequence). The CDR3 is CASSRASSDYEQYF. CDR3 bases: TGTGCCAGCAGTCGGGCGTCTAGCGACTACGAGCAGTACTTC.

The CDR3 nucleotides are TGTGCCTGGAGCCGGACTAGCGGCACAGATACGCAGTATTTT. Amino acid sequence: CAWSRTSGTDTQYF. The chain is built from TRBV30 and TRBJ2-3; the match to TRBD2 covers 9 bases. This CDR3 has 14 amino acids. Germline CDR1 and CDR2: GTSNPN and SVGIG (reference sequence). With 3 bases clipped from V and 1 base from J, the junction kept 2 bases outside the gene matches. The variable domain in full, with the rest retrieved from reference TRBV30 and TRBJ2-3, is SQTIHQWPATLVQPVGSPLSLECTVEGTSNPNLYWYRQAAGRGLQLLFYSVGIGQISSEVPQNLSASRPQDRQFILSSKKLLLSDSGFYLCAWSRTSGTDTQYFGPGTRLTVL.